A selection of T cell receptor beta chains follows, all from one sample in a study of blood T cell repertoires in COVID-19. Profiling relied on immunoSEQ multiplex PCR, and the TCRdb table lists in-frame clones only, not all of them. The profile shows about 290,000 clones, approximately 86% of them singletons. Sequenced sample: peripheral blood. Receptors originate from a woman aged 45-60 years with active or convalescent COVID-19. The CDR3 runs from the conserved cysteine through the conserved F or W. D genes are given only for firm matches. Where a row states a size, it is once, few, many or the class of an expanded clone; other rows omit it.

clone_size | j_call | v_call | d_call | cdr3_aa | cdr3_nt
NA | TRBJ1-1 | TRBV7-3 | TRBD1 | CASSLGQGTEAFF | TGTGCCAGCAGCTTAGGACAGGGCACTGAAGCTTTCTTT
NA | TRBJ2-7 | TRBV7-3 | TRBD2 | CASSLTVVGGPYEQYF | TGTGCCAGCAGCTTAACCGTAGTGGGAGGGCCCTACGAGCAGTACTTC
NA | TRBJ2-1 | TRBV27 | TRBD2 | CASRDRGRAGDEQFF | TGTGCCAGCAGGGACCGCGGGAGGGCCGGGGATGAGCAGTTCTTC
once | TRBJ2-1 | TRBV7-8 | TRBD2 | CASSLLLAGLVKQFF | TGTGCCAGCAGCTTATTATTAGCGGGACTAGTTAAGCAGTTCTTC
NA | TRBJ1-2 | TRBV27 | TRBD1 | CASSLDRANYGYTF | TGTGCCAGCAGCCTAGACAGGGCCAACTATGGCTACACCTTC
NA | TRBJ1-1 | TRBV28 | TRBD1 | CASRRQGMSDTEAFF | TGTGCCAGCAGACGACAGGGGATGAGTGACACTGAAGCTTTCTTT
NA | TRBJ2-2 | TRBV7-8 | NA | CASSPTGELFF | TGTGCCAGCAGCCCTACCGGGGAGCTGTTTTTT
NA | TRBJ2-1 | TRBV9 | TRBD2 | CASSVLAGGDNEQFF | TGTGCCAGCAGCGTTTTAGCGGGAGGAGACAATGAGCAGTTCTTC
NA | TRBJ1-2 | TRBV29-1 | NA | CSVTDRPPTNYGYTF | TGCAGCGTTACCGACAGACCCCCTACTAACTATGGCTACACCTTC
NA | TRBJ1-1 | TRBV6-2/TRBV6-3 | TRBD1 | CASSSGTGATEAFF | TGTGCCAGCAGTTCCGGGACAGGAGCCACTGAAGCTTTCTTT
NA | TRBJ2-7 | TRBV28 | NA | CASSLTGREQYF | TGTGCCAGCAGTTTAACTGGGAGGGAGCAGTACTTC
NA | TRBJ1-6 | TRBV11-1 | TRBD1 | CASSPDRRNSPLHF | TGTGCCAGCAGCCCGGACAGGAGGAATTCACCCCTCCACTTT
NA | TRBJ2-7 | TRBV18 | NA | CASSPEQISYEQYF | TGTGCCAGCTCACCAGAACAGATTTCCTACGAGCAGTACTTC
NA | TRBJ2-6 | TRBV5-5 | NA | CASREGAPESSGANVLTF | TGTGCCAGCAGGGAGGGGGCCCCTGAATCTTCTGGGGCCAACGTCCTGACTTTC
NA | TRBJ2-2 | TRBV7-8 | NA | CASSSRRLVNTGELFF | TGTGCCAGCAGCTCACGTCGTCTAGTGAACACCGGGGAGCTGTTTTTT
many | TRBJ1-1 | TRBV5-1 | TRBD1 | CASSLGQGQGTEAFF | TGCGCCAGCAGCTTGGGACAGGGACAAGGCACTGAAGCTTTCTTT
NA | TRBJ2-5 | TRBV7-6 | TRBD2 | CASSSTSGRPQETQYF | TGTGCCAGCAGCTCAACTAGCGGGAGGCCCCAAGAGACCCAGTACTTC
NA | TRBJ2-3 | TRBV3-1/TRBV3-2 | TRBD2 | CASSRGLARSTDTQYF | TGTGCCAGCAGCCGGGGACTAGCCCGTAGCACAGATACGCAGTATTTT